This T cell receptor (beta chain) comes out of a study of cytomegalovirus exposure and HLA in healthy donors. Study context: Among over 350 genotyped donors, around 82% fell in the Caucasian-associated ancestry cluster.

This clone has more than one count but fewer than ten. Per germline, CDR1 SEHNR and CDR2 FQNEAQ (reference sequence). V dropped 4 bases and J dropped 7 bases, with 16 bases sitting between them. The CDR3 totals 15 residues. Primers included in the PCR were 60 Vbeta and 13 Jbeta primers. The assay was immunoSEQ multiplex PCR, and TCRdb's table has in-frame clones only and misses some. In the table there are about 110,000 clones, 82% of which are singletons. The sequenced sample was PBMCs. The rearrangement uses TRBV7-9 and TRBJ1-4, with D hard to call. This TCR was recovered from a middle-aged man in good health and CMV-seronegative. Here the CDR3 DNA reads TGTGCCAGCAGCTCTGGGCTAGCCGGTAGTGAAAAACTGTTTTTT. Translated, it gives CASSSGLAGSEKLFF.